This record covers a single TCR beta chain. In the authors' methods: Reference gene primers were amplified, and this amplification served to estimate nucleated cell counts. Produced via immunoSEQ multiplex PCR; TCRdb's table is partial and in-frame only. V and J calls and clone size are given by that table; D and trimming were obtained from the DNA. In the table there are fewer than 150,000 clones, more than 75% of which are singletons. This record comes from a study of blood T cell repertoires in COVID-19. Study information: The United States, Italy and Spain supplied acute and convalescent COVID-19 samples. Sample material is recorded as cDNA or gDNA derived from T cells, B-cell-depleted T cells, or PBMCs.

The CDR3 has 13 amino acids. Germline loops: CDR1 WNHNN, CDR2 SYGVQD (reference sequence). Trimming shortened V by 2 bases and J by 11 bases, and 15 bases separated the two germline ends. The sequencing input was peripheral blood. The rearrangement uses TRBV10-1 and TRBJ1-1; possibly TRBD1 for D (5 bases). This sequence was found in a woman older than 75 with acute or convalescent COVID-19. CDR3 nucleotides: TGCGCCAGCAGTGAGCTTGGGGGGATTGTGGCTTTCTTT. It is translated as CASSELGGIVAFF.